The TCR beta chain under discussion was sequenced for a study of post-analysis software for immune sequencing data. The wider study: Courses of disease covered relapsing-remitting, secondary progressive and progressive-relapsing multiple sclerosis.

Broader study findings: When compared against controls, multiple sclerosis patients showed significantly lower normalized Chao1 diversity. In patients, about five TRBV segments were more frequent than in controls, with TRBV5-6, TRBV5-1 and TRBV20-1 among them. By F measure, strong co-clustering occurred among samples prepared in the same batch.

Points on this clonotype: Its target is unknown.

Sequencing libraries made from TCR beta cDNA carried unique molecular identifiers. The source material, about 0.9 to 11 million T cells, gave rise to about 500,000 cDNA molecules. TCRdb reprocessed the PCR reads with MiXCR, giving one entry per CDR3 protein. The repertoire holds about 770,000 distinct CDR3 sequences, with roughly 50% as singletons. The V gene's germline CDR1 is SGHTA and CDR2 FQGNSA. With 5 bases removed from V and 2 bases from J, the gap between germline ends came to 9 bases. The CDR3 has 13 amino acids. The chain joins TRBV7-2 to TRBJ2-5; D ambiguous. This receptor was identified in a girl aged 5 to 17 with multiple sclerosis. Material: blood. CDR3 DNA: TGTGCCAGCAGCCAGCCGGAACAAGAGACCCAGTACTTC. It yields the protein CASSQPEQETQYF. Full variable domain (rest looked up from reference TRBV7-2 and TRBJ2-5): GAGVSQSPSNKVTEKGKDVELRCDPISGHTALYWYRQSLGQGLEFLIYFQGNSAPDKSGLPSDRFSAERTGGSVSTLTIQRTQQEDSAVYLCASSQPEQETQYFGPGTRLLVL.